The 20 T cell receptor beta chains in this list originate from one sample, sequenced in a study of cytomegalovirus exposure and HLA in healthy donors. 60 Vbeta and 13 Jbeta primers were used in PCR. TCRdb's table, derived via immunoSEQ multiplex PCR, lists solely in-frame clones and lacks some. The sample has approximately 140,000 clones; around 80% are singletons. Input material: PBMCs. The receptors stem from a woman aged 18-35 years in good health and CMV-seronegative.

This chain uses TRBV6-5 with TRBJ2-3, with 7 bases fitting TRBD2. This CDR3 has 13 residues. Losses at the gene ends were 6 bases for V and 4 bases for J; bases not matched to a gene: 4. Germline-derived CDR1 and CDR2 are MNHEY and SVGAGI. The chain's CDR3 is CASRWAGADTQYF. The DNA of the CDR3 is TGTGCCAGCAGGTGGGCGGGAGCAGATACGCAGTATTTT.

The V and J genes are TRBV19 and TRBJ1-2; tentatively, D is TRBD1 (5 bases). CDR3 length equals 15 residues. With 5 bases removed from V and 4 bases from J, the gap between germline ends came to 17 bases. CDR1 and CDR2 from the germline V gene are LNHDA and SQIVND (reference sequence). CDR3 DNA: TGTGCCAGTAGTCAAGCCACCTCAGGGCCCTATGGCTACACCTTC. Its protein product is CASSQATSGPYGYTF.

The genes are TRBV7-6 and TRBJ1-1; the D gene is possibly TRBD1 (5 bases). CDR3 length: 17 residues. The V end was cut by 1 base, the J end by 5 bases, with 20 bases between. CDR1 is SGHVS and CDR2 is FNYEAQ in the germline V gene. CDR3 loop: CASSLGELGQGWTEAFF. The DNA of the CDR3 is TGTGCCAGCAGCTTAGGAGAATTAGGGCAGGGATGGACTGAAGCTTTCTTT.

This clone was seen a handful of times. The rearrangement uses TRBV5-6 and TRBJ1-4; TRBD1 agrees at 8 bases. The germline V gene encodes CDR1 SGHDT and CDR2 YYEEEE. V gave up 0 bases and J gave up 7 bases; unmatched junction bases: 5. The CDR3 runs 15 residues. The CDR3 sequence is CASSLGQGAFEKLFF. The CDR3 DNA reads as TGTGCCAGCAGCTTGGGGCAGGGGGCGTTTGAAAAACTGTTTTTT.

There are a few counts of this clone. V gene TRBV4-2 combines with J gene TRBJ2-7; TRBD2 matches 11 bases. Germline CDR1 is LGHNA and CDR2 is YNFKEQ. Trimming at V came to 1 base and at J to 2 bases, leaving 10 bases not matched to a gene. The CDR3 loop spans 18 amino acids. The CDR3 protein is CASSQAPPGLAATYEQYF. In nucleotides, the CDR3 is TGTGCCAGCAGCCAAGCTCCACCGGGACTAGCGGCGACCTACGAGCAGTACTTC.

This chain uses TRBV30 with TRBJ2-7, with D possibly being TRBD1 (6 bases). CDR1 is GTSNPN and CDR2 is SVGIG in the germline V gene (reference sequence). There are 13 residues in the CDR3. Trimming removed 4 bases from V and 6 bases from J, with 16 bases in between. As DNA, the CDR3 is TGTGCCTGGAATCTTCAAGTGACAGGCGAGCAGTACTTC. Amino acid sequence: CAWNLQVTGEQYF.

The chain couples TRBV29-1 to TRBJ2-3; tentatively, D is TRBD2 (5 bases). Trimming removed 7 bases at V and 3 bases at J, with 14 bases between. From germline, CDR1 is SQVTM and CDR2 ANQGSEA. This CDR3 contains 13 residues. The CDR3 loop reads CSADFVGTDTQYF. The CDR3 nucleotides are TGCAGCGCGGACTTCGTTGGGACAGATACGCAGTATTTT.

V is TRBV18 and J is TRBJ2-7, with TRBD2 identical over 11 bases. CDR1 is KGHSH and CDR2 is LQKENI in the germline V gene. Trimming took 3 bases from V and 2 from J; bases not matched to a gene: 3. The CDR3 totals 15 residues. The CDR3 reads CASSPGLADTYEQYF. In DNA, the CDR3 is TGTGCCAGCTCACCGGGACTAGCGGACACCTACGAGCAGTACTTC. The complete variable domain, with remaining parts taken from reference TRBV18 and TRBJ2-7, reads NAGVMQNPRHLVRRRGQEARLRCSPMKGHSHVYWYRQLPEEGLKFMVYLQKENIIDESGMPKERFSAEFPKEGPSILRIQQVVRGDSAAYFCASSPGLADTYEQYFGPGTRLTVT.

The V and J genes are TRBV9 and TRBJ1-4, with D uncertain. The CDR3 is 13 amino acids. V lost 4 bases and J lost 8, with 12 bases in between. Germline V gene sequence: CDR1 SGDLS, CDR2 YYNGEE. The CDR3 sequence: CASSPRAEEKLFF. The CDR3 region has the DNA TGTGCCAGCAGCCCGCGGGCCGAGGAAAAACTGTTTTTT. Full variable domain (outside the CDR3, taken from reference TRBV9 and TRBJ1-4): DSGVTQTPKHLITATGQRVTLRCSPRSGDLSVYWYQQSLDQGLQFLIQYYNGEERAKGNILERFSAQQFPDLHSELNLSSLELGDSALYFCASSPRAEEKLFFGSGTQLSVL.

The V gene is TRBV4-1, the J gene TRBJ2-7, with 9 bases that match TRBD2. Trimming cost V 2 bases and J 2 bases; bases outside gene matches: 4. Germline assignment: CDR1 MGHRA and CDR2 YSYEKL. This CDR3 comprises 15 residues. Here the CDR3 reads CASSQTAGGPYEQYF. The CDR3 DNA sequence: TGCGCCAGCAGCCAAACGGCGGGAGGGCCCTACGAGCAGTACTTC.

The V and J genes are TRBV5-1 and TRBJ2-5, with D hard to call. This CDR3 is 14 amino acids long. From germline, CDR1 is SGHRS and CDR2 YFSETQ. The V end lost 0 bases, the J end lost 1 base, and 7 bases lay between the germline ends. The CDR3 spells CASSLGSSQETQYF. DNA of the CDR3: TGCGCCAGCAGCTTGGGCTCTAGCCAAGAGACCCAGTACTTC.

This clone has only a few counts. The rearrangement links TRBV27 to TRBJ2-2; the match to TRBD2 covers 7 bases. The junction had 11 bases not matched to a gene; V was cut back by 3 bases and J by 1 base. This CDR3 has 18 amino acids. Germline lookup yields CDR1 MNHEY and CDR2 SMNVEV (reference sequence). DNA of the CDR3: TGTGCCAGCAGTTTTAAGGCGATACGCGGGAGGAACACCGGGGAGCTGTTTTTT. It is translated as CASSFKAIRGRNTGELFF.

This chain links TRBV10-3 with TRBJ2-2; 9 bases are shared with TRBD2. This CDR3 is built from 16 residues. CDR1 is ENHRY, CDR2 SYGVKD, per germline. The junction had 8 bases not matched to a gene; V was cut back by 3 bases and J by 6 bases. The DNA for the CDR3 is TGTGCCATCAGTGAAGATTTAGCGGGAGAGGCCGGGGAGCTGTTTTTT. This codes for CAISEDLAGEAGELFF.

In its sample, this clone was seen once. The chain carries TRBV7-9 and TRBJ2-7; 8 bases match TRBD2. V lost 2 bases, J lost 5 bases, and 14 bases stayed unmatched. Per germline, CDR1 SEHNR and CDR2 FQNEAQ (reference sequence). The CDR3 loop spans 17 amino acids. CDR3 amino acids: CASSLPFERERADEQYF. CDR3 coding DNA: TGTGCCAGCAGCTTACCCTTTGAGCGGGAGAGGGCGGACGAGCAGTACTTC.

V and J are TRBV6-5 and TRBJ2-5; 8 nucleotides agree with TRBD1. The CDR3 loop spans 13 amino acids. Germline values: CDR1 MNHEY, CDR2 SVGAGI. V trimming: 10 bases; J trimming: 3 bases; junction bases outside the gene matches: 7. CDR3 loop: CATQGQVEETQYF. The CDR3 DNA reads as TGTGCCACCCAGGGACAGGTAGAAGAGACCCAGTACTTC.

This chain connects TRBV7-9 to TRBJ2-3, with 9 bases identical to TRBD2. The V gene end was trimmed by 4 bases and the J gene end by 4 bases; junction bases not matched to a gene: 12. Germline loops: CDR1 SEHNR, CDR2 FQNEAQ (reference sequence). The CDR3 loop spans 17 amino acids. The CDR3 reads CASSYPAGGQEADTQYF. As DNA, the CDR3 is TGTGCCAGCAGCTATCCAGCGGGAGGTCAAGAGGCAGATACGCAGTATTTT.

The rearrangement uses TRBV5-1 and TRBJ2-7; 11 bases map to TRBD1. Germline assignment: CDR1 SGHRS and CDR2 YFSETQ. The trim removed 3 bases at V and 7 bases at J, leaving 6 bases unmatched. This CDR3 has 14 residues. CDR3 amino acids: CASSSGTGGNEQYF. CDR3 in DNA: TGCGCCAGCAGCTCCGGGACAGGGGGTAATGAGCAGTACTTC.

CDR3 protein: CASSEAGRPEEQFF. As DNA, the CDR3 is TGTGCCAGCAGTGAGGCGGGGCGACCCGAAGAGCAGTTCTTC. The rearrangement joins TRBV6-1 to TRBJ2-1, with TRBD2 as a possible D gene (6 bases). In germline, CDR1 is MNHNS, CDR2 SASEGT. V was clipped by 3 bases and J by 10 bases, with 16 bases between them. There are 14 residues in the CDR3.

The V and J genes are TRBV2 and TRBJ2-5, with 9 bases aligning to TRBD1. V shed 8 bases, J shed 5 bases, and the junction held 0 bases outside the gene matches. The CDR3 has 11 amino acids. CDR1 is SNHLY and CDR2 is FYNNEI in the germline V gene. Here the CDR3 reads CASGQGETQYF. CDR3 DNA sequence: TGTGCCAGCGGACAGGGGGAGACCCAGTACTTC.

The chain recombines TRBV5-1 with TRBJ1-5, with D hard to call. The CDR3 extends over 13 amino acids. V lost 1 base to trimming and J lost 5 bases, with 7 bases between them. Germline V gene sequence: CDR1 SGHRS, CDR2 YFSETQ. CDR3 DNA: TGCGCCAGCAGCTTGCCTAGAGATCAGCCCCAGCATTTT. This sequence encodes CASSLPRDQPQHF.